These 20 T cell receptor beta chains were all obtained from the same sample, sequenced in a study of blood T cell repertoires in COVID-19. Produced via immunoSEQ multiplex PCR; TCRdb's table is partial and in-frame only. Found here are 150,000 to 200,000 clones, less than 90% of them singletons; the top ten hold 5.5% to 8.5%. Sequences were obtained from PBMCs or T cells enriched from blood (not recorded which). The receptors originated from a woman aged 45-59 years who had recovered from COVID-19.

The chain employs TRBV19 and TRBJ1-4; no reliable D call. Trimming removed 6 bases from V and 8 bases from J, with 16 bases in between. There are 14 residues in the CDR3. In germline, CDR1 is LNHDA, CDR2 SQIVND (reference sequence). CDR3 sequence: CASSPAWAVEKLFF. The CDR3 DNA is TGTGCCAGTAGCCCCGCCTGGGCAGTGGAAAAACTGTTTTTT.

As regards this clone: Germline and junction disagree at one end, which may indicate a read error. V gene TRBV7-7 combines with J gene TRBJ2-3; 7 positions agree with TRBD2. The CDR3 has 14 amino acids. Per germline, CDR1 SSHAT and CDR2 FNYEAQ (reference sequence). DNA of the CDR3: TGTGCTAGCAGCCCCAGCGGGAACACAGATACGCAGTATTTT. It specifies CASSPSGNTDTQYF.

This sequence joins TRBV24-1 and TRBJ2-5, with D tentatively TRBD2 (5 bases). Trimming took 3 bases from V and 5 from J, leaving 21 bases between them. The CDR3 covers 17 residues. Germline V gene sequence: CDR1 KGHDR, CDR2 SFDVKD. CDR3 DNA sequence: TGTGCCACCAGTGATCCCTTTGGGAGAGGGCCCGGGGAGACCCAGTACTTC. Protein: CATSDPFGRGPGETQYF.

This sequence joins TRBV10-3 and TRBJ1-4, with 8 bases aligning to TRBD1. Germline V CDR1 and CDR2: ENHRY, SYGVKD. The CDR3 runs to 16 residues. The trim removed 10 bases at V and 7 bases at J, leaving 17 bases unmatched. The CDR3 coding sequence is TGTGCCACACAACCGATGGGAGGACAGGGAAGTGAAAAACTGTTTTTT. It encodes CATQPMGGQGSEKLFF.

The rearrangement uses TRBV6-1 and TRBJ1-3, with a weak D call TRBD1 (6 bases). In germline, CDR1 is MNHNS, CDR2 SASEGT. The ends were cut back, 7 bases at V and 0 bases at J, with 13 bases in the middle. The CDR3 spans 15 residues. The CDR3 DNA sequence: TGTGCCAGCACCACTGGGACACCCTCTGGAAACACCATATATTTT. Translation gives CASTTGTPSGNTIYF.

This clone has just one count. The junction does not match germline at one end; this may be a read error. The CDR3 bases are TGTGCTAGCAGCAGGACTGCGGGACTCCAAGAGACCCAGTACTTC. It is translated as CASSRTAGLQETQYF. This chain joins TRBV7-7 and TRBJ2-5; D is possibly TRBD2 (6 bases). CDR3 size: 15 residues. Germline CDR1 reads SSHAT; CDR2 reads FNYEAQ (reference sequence).

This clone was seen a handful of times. The CDR3 nucleotides read TGCGCCAGCAGCCAAGACGGGGGGAGTCGCGATCAGCCCCAGCATTTT. It specifies CASSQDGGSRDQPQHF. The rearrangement links TRBV4-3 to TRBJ1-5, with D tentatively TRBD1 (5 bases). CDR3 length: 16 amino acids. Trimming took off 0 bases at V and 5 bases at J, with 14 bases between the two ends. Germline V gives CDR1 LGHNA, CDR2 YSLEER.

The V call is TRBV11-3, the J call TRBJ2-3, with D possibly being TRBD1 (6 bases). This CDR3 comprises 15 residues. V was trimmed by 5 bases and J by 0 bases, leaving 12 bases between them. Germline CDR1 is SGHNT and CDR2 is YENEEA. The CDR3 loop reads CASSTRGQSTDTQYF. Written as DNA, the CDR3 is TGTGCCAGCAGCACCCGAGGACAGAGCACAGATACGCAGTATTTT.

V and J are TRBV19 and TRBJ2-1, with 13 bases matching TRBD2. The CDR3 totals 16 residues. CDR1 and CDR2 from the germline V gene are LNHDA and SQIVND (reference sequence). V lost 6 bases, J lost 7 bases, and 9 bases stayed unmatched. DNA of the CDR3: TGTGCCAGTAGCACAATATCGACTAGCGGGAGGAATGAGCAGTTCTTC. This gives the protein CASSTISTSGRNEQFF.

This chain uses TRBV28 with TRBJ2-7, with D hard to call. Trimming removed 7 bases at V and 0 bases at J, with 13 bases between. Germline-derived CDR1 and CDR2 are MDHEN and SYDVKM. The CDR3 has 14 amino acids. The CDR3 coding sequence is TGTGCCAGCACCCCCGGGTTCCCCTCCTACGAGCAGTACTTC. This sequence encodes CASTPGFPSYEQYF.

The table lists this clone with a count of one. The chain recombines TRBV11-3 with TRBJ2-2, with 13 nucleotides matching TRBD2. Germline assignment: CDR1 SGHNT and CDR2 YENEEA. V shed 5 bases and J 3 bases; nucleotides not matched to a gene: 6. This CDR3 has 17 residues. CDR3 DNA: TGTGCCAGCAGCCCGAACGGACTAGCGGGGGACACCGGGGAGCTGTTTTTT. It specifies CASSPNGLAGDTGELFF.

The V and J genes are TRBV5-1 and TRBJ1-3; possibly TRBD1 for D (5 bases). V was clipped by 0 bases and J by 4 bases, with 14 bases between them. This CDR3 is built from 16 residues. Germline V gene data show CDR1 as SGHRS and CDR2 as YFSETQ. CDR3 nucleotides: TGCGCCAGCAGCTTGGAATTCGGGGGAGGAGGAAACACCATATATTTT. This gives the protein CASSLEFGGGGNTIYF.

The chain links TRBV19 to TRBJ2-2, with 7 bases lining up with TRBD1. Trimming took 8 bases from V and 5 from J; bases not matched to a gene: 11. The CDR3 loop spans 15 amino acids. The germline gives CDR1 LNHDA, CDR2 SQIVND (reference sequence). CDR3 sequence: CASHLGRGSTGELFF. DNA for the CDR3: TGTGCCAGTCATTTGGGCAGGGGGTCAACCGGGGAGCTGTTTTTT.

In DNA, the CDR3 is TGCGCCAGCAGCCCGAGGACAGGGGCCTCCTACGAGCAGTACTTC. This translates into CASSPRTGASYEQYF. The V gene is TRBV5-1, the J gene TRBJ2-7; 9 nucleotides align to TRBD1. Germline V gene data show CDR1 as SGHRS and CDR2 as YFSETQ. The CDR3 has 15 amino acids. The V gene end was trimmed by 4 bases and the J gene end by 0 bases; junction bases not matched to a gene: 5.

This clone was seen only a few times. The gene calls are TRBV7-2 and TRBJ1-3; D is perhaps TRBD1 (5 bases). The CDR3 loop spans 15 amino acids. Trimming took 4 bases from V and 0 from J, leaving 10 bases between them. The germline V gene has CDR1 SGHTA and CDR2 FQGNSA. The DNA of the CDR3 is TGTGCCAGCAGCTCACAGGTGAACTCTGGAAACACCATATATTTT. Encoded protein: CASSSQVNSGNTIYF.

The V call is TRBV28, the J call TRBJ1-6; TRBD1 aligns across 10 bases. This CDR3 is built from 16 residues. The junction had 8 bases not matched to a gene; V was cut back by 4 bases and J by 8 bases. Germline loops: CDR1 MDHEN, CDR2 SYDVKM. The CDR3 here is CASSSDLDRGHSPLHF. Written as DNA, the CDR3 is TGTGCCAGCAGTTCCGACTTAGACAGGGGGCATTCACCCCTCCACTTT.

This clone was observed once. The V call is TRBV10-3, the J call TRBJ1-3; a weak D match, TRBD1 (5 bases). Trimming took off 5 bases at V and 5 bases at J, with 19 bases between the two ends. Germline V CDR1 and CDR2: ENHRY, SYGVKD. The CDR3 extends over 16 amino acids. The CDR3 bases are TGTGCCATCAGTCCCGGCCAGGGCCCGTGGAGAAACACCATATATTTT. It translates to CAISPGQGPWRNTIYF.

The CDR3 DNA follows: TGTGCCAGTAGTGACTCCGGCCCACTAGCGGGAGCCGCAGATACGCAGTATTTT. This codes for CASSDSGPLAGAADTQYF. V is TRBV19 and J is TRBJ2-3; TRBD2 matches at 11 bases. The germline V gene encodes CDR1 LNHDA and CDR2 SQIVND (reference sequence). This CDR3 is 18 amino acids long. V lost 5 bases to trimming and J lost 4 bases; unmatched junction nucleotides: 14.

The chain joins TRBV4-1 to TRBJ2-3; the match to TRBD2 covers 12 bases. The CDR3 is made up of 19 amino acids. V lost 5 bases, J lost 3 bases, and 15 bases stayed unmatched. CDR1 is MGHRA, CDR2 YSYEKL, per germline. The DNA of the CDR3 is TGCGCCAGCAGCTCGATACGGGGGAGGCTAGCGGGAGGGACAGATACGCAGTATTTT. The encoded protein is CASSSIRGRLAGGTDTQYF.

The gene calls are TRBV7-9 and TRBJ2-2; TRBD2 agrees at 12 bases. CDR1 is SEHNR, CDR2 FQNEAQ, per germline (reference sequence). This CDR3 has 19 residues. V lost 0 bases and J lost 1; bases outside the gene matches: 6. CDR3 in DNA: TGTGCCAGCAGCTTAGCCGGACTAGCGGGAAGTGAGAACACCGGGGAGCTGTTTTTT. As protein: CASSLAGLAGSENTGELFF.